Shown below are 15 T cell receptor beta chains from a single sample sequenced in a study of T cells in women clearing cervical HPV infection. Clones were sequenced by immunoSEQ multiplex PCR, and TCRdb holds only the in-frame ones, with some missing. This sample's table reports more than 40,000 clones. The material sequenced was blood buffy coat. Every receptor here comes from a woman aged 18 to 69 with a cervical HPV16 infection that either progressed to CIN3+ or cleared (not recorded which).

To note about this clone: The CDR3 extends 3 residues past the end of the read, so its final part is completed from the germline J gene. This chain joins TRBV5-4 and TRBJ2-5; TRBD1 might be the D (5 bases). The length of the CDR3 is 14 residues. Germline V CDR1 and CDR2: SGHNT, YYREEE (reference sequence). The V end was cut by 6 bases, the J end by 1 base, with 13 bases between. The CDR3 DNA, read in part, is TGTGCCAGCACCCTAATTGACAGCCAAGAGACC. Translating gives CASTLIDSQET. The full CDR3 reads CASTLIDSQETQYF.

A note on this clone: Sequencing ends 3 residues short of the CDR3 end; the germline J gene provides the rest. The V call is TRBV2, the J call TRBJ2-2, with 7 bases identical to TRBD1. Germline CDR1 reads SNHLY; CDR2 reads FYNNEI. The CDR3 sequence is 15 residues long. CDR3 sequence reads: CASSEEGAITEKLFF. The DNA read from the CDR3 is TGTGCCAGCAGTGAAGAGGGGGCCATTACTGAAAAG.

In regard to this clone: The CDR3 end is not reached by the read, which stops 3 residues before it; the germline J gene fills it in. The rearrangement joins TRBV5-1 to TRBJ1-1; no firm D call. Per germline, CDR1 SGHRS and CDR2 YFSETQ. The CDR3 is 11 residues long. The ends were cut back, 6 bases at V and 3 bases at J, with 6 bases in the middle. The CDR3 loop is CASIADTEAFF. The covered CDR3 bases are TGCGCCAGCATCGCGGACACTGAA.

Turning to this clone: The CDR3 goes on 3 residues after the read ends, and that part is filled in from the germline J gene. This chain connects TRBV5-1 to TRBJ1-2; 8 nucleotides agree with TRBD1. The germline gives CDR1 SGHRS, CDR2 YFSETQ. This CDR3 has 15 amino acids. Trimming took 0 bases from V and 2 from J; bases not matched to a gene: 3. CDR3 residues: CASSLAGQGNYGYTF. The covered CDR3 bases are TGCGCCAGCAGCTTGGCCGGACAGGGCAACTATGGC.

Concerning this clone itself: From the germline J gene comes the end of the CDR3, since the read stops 3 residues before it. The genes are TRBV15 and TRBJ1-5, with D perhaps matching TRBD1 (6 bases). This CDR3 has 13 amino acids. CDR1 and CDR2 (germline): LNHNV, YYDKDF (reference sequence). V was cut by 3 bases and J by 6 bases, with 9 bases left in between. The sequenced part of the CDR3 DNA is TGTGCCACCAGCAGTTTCAGGGGTCAGCCC. It yields the protein CATSSFRGQP. The CDR3 reads in full as CATSSFRGQPQHF.

As concerns this clone: The read ends 3 residues before the CDR3 terminus; that terminus is restored from the germline J gene. This chain uses TRBV2 with TRBJ1-2; tentatively, D is TRBD1 (6 bases). Germline CDR1 reads SNHLY; CDR2 reads FYNNEI. The CDR3 contains 13 residues. The part of the CDR3 DNA that was read is TGTGCCAGCCAACAGGGAGGGGGAGATACC. It is translated as CASQQGGGDT. The whole CDR3 protein reads CASQQGGGDTYTF.

A note on this clone: Coverage ceases 3 residues before the CDR3 finishes, and the germline J gene fills in the end. J is TRBJ2-5 and V is TRBV5-4; weak D call: TRBD1 (6 bases). From germline, CDR1 is SGHNT and CDR2 YYREEE (reference sequence). The V end was cut by 4 bases, the J end by 0 bases, with 10 bases between. This CDR3 is built from 14 residues. The CDR3 bases that were read are TGTGCCAGCAGCGCCGACAGGTACCAAGAGACC. Translating gives CASSADRYQET. The entire CDR3 protein is CASSADRYQETQYF.

Worth noting for this clone: Read sequence stops 3 residues before the CDR3 end, and the germline J gene provides the missing end. The chain links TRBV18 to TRBJ2-6; possible D gene TRBD1, 5 bases. Germline CDR1 reads KGHSH; CDR2 reads LQKENI. V lost 5 bases to trimming and J lost 4 bases, with 12 bases between them. This CDR3 spans 15 amino acids. The DNA read from the CDR3 is TGTGCCAGCTCAGCAGGGATTAGAGGGGCCAACGTC. Its protein is CASSAGIRGANV. The whole CDR3 protein is CASSAGIRGANVLTF.

To note about this clone: The observed sequence ends 3 residues before the CDR3 terminus, with the missing tail filled in from the germline J gene. V gene TRBV6-1 combines with J gene TRBJ2-3; the match to TRBD1 covers 9 bases. The junction had 5 bases not matched to a gene; V was cut back by 0 bases and J by 4 bases. The CDR3 is 16 amino acids. The germline V gene encodes CDR1 MNHNS and CDR2 SASEGT. CDR3 DNA, as far as it was read: TGTGCCAGCAGTGAAGCTATCGGGACAGGGCCAGATACG. Protein product: CASSEAIGTGPDT. From start to end, the CDR3 is CASSEAIGTGPDTQYF.

With regard to this clone: The read ends 3 residues early relative to the CDR3; the germline J gene fills the gap. The V gene is TRBV2, the J gene TRBJ2-7; TRBD1 matches at 7 bases. The CDR3 has 12 amino acids. Germline V gene sequence: CDR1 SNHLY, CDR2 FYNNEI. The junction had 1 base not matched to a gene; V was cut back by 4 bases and J by 4 bases. Partial CDR3 DNA: TGTGCCAGCAGTGGGGACAGTTACGAG. This translates into CASSGDSYE. The full-length CDR3 reads as CASSGDSYEQYF.

Turning to this clone: The read falls 3 residues short of the CDR3 end, and the missing part is taken from the germline J gene. This chain joins TRBV19 and TRBJ1-5; maybe TRBD1 (6 bases). The germline gives CDR1 LNHDA, CDR2 SQIVND (reference sequence). V gave up 4 bases and J gave up 1 base, with 8 bases separating them. This CDR3 has 14 amino acids. CDR3 bases read: TGTGCCAGTAGTACCGACAGGAGCAATCAGCCC. This encodes CASSTDRSNQP. In full, the CDR3 is CASSTDRSNQPQHF.

A note on this clone: The CDR3 is cut off 3 residues early in the read; its end comes from the germline J gene. The chain couples TRBV2 to TRBJ1-1; 7 bases agree with TRBD1. The CDR3 extends over 13 amino acids. Germline assignment: CDR1 SNHLY and CDR2 FYNNEI. Germline trimming cut 9 bases from V and 0 bases from J; bases unmatched to any gene: 4. The CDR3 bases that were read are TGTGCCAGTCGGGACAGAGTGAACACTGAA. As protein: CASRDRVNTE. From start to end, the CDR3 is CASRDRVNTEAFF.

CDR3 DNA (partial): TGTGCCAGCTCACCCCGGCCAGACATGAACACTGAA. Translated, it gives CASSPRPDMNTE. The entire CDR3 is CASSPRPDMNTEAFF. J is TRBJ1-1 and V is TRBV18; D is undetermined. The missing CDR3 end, 3 residues past where the read stops, is filled in from the germline J gene. The V gene lost 3 bases and the J gene lost 0 bases, with 11 bases spanning the gap. CDR3 length equals 15 residues. Germline V CDR1 and CDR2: KGHSH, LQKENI.

Regarding this clone: Read sequence stops 3 residues before the CDR3 end, and the germline J gene provides the missing end. This sequence joins TRBV5-5 and TRBJ1-3; D unresolved. The CDR3 extends over 13 amino acids. V lost 2 bases, J lost 8 bases, and 11 bases lay in between. The germline V gene encodes CDR1 SGHKS and CDR2 YYEKEE (reference sequence). The sequenced part of the CDR3 DNA is TGTGCCAGCAGCTTCCAACCCGGGGACACC. This translates into CASSFQPGDT. The whole CDR3 region reads CASSFQPGDTIYF. Full variable domain (rest looked up from reference TRBV5-5 and TRBJ1-3): DAGVTQSPTHLIKTRGQQVTLRCSPISGHKSVSWYQQVLGQGPQFIFQYYEKEERGRGNFPDRFSARQFPNYSSELNVNALLLGDSALYLCASSFQPGDTIYFGEGSWLTVV.

As concerns this clone: The observed sequence ends 3 residues before the CDR3 terminus, with the missing tail filled in from the germline J gene. The rearrangement joins TRBV5-1 to TRBJ2-3; the D gene is possibly TRBD1 (6 bases). The CDR3 has 15 amino acids. The germline CDR1 and CDR2 sequences are SGHRS and YFSETQ. The CDR3 loop reads CASSLEAGAQETQYF. The sequenced part of the CDR3 DNA is TGCGCCAGCAGCTTGGAAGCAGGGGCCCAAGAGACG.